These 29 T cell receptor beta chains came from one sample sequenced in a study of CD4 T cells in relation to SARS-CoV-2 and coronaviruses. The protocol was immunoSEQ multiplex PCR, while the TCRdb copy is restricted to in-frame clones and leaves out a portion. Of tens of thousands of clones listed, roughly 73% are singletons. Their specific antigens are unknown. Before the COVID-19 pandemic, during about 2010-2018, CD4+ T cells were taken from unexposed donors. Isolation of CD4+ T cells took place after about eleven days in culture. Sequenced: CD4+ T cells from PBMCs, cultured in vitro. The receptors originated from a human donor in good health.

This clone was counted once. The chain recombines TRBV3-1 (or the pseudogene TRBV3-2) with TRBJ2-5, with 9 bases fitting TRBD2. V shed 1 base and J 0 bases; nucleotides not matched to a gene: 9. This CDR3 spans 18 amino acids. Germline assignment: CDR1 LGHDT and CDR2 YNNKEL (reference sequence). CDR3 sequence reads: CASSQGVSGGSHQETQYF. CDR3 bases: TGTGCCAGCAGCCAAGGGGTTAGCGGGGGATCCCACCAAGAGACCCAGTACTTC.

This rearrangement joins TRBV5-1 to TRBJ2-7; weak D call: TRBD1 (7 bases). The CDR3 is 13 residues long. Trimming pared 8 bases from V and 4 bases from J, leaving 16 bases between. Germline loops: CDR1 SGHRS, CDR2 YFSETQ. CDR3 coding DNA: TGCGCCAGTAGCAGGGGGGACCTATACGAGCAGTACTTC. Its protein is CASSRGDLYEQYF.

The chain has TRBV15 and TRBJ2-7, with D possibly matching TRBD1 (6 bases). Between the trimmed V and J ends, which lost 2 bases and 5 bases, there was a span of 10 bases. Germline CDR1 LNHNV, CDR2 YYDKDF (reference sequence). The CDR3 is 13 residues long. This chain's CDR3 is CATSRTNRDEQYF. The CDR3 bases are TGTGCCACCAGCAGAACAAACAGGGACGAGCAGTACTTC. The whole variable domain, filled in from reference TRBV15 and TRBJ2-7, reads DAMVIQNPRYQVTQFGKPVTLSCSQTLNHNVMYWYQQKSSQAPKLLFHYYDKDFNNEADTPDNFQSRRPNTSFCFLDIRSPGLGDTAMYLCATSRTNRDEQYFGPGTRLTVT.

The CDR3, as DNA: TGTGCCAGCAGCAGGGACAGTCTAGTTGGCTATGGCTACACCTTC. This encodes CASSRDSLVGYGYTF. The chain is built from TRBV11-2 and TRBJ1-2, with TRBD1 matching over 7 bases. Germline V lookup: CDR1 SGHAT, CDR2 FQNNGV. Trimming cost V 5 bases and J 4 bases; bases outside gene matches: 10. The CDR3 totals 15 residues.

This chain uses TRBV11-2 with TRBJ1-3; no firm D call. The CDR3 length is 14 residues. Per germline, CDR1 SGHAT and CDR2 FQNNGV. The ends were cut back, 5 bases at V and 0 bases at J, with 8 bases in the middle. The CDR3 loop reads CASSKPPSGNTIYF. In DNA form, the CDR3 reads TGTGCCAGCAGCAAACCCCCCTCTGGAAACACCATATATTTT. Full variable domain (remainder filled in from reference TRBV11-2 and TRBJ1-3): EAGVAQSPRYKIIEKRQSVAFWCNPISGHATLYWYQQILGQGPKLLIQFQNNGVVDDSQLPKDRFSAERLKGVDSTLKIQPAKLEDSAVYLCASSKPPSGNTIYFGEGSWLTVV.

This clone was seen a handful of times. CDR3 DNA sequence: TGTGCCAGCAGCTTAGACCCCCTCGGAGGAGGTCGGGAGACCCAGTACTTC. Translated, it gives CASSLDPLGGGRETQYF. The chain combines TRBV7-2 with TRBJ2-5; tentatively, D is TRBD2 (5 bases). Trimming took off 1 base at V and 5 bases at J, with 20 bases between the two ends. CDR1 and CDR2 (germline): SGHTA, FQGNSA. The CDR3 contains 17 residues. Looking up the rest from reference TRBV7-2 and TRBJ2-5 gives the full variable domain: GAGVSQSPSNKVTEKGKDVELRCDPISGHTALYWYRQSLGQGLEFLIYFQGNSAPDKSGLPSDRFSAERTGGSVSTLTIQRTQQEDSAVYLCASSLDPLGGGRETQYFGPGTRLLVL.

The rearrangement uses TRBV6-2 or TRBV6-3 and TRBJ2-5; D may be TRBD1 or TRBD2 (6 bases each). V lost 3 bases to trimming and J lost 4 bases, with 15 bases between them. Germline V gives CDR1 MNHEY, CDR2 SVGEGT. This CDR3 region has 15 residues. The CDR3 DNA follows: TGTGCCAGCAGTTATCGTGGCAGGGGAGGAGAGACCCAGTACTTC. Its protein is CASSYRGRGGETQYF.

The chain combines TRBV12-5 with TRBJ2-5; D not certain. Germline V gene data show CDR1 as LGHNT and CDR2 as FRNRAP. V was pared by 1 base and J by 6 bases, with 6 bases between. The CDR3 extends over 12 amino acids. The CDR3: CASGLGDQTQYF. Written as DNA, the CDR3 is TGTGCTAGTGGTTTGGGGGATCAGACCCAGTACTTC.

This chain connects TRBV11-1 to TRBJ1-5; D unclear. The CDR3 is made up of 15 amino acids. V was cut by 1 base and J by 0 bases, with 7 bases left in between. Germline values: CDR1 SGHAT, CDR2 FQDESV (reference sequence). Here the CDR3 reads CASSLGPGSNQPQHF. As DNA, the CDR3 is TGTGCCAGCAGCTTAGGGCCGGGTAGCAATCAGCCCCAGCATTTT.

The CDR3 protein is CASSMGFRQPPNSPLHF. Here the CDR3 DNA reads TGTGCCAGTAGTATGGGGTTTCGGCAGCCACCTAATTCACCCCTCCACTTT. The chain joins TRBV19 to TRBJ1-6; no clear D gene. V gave up 3 bases and J gave up 6 bases, with 18 bases separating them. This CDR3 is built from 17 residues. Germline lookup yields CDR1 LNHDA and CDR2 SQIVND (reference sequence).

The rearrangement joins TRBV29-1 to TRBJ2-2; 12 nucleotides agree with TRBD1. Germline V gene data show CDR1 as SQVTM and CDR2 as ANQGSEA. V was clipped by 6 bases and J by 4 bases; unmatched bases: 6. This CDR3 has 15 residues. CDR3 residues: CSVDPGQGATGELFF. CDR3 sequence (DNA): TGCAGCGTAGATCCGGGACAGGGGGCCACCGGGGAGCTGTTTTTT.

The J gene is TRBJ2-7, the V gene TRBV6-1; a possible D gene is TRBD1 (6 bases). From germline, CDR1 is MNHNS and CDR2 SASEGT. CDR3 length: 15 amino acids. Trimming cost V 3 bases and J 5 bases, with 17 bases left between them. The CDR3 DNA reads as TGTGCCAGCAGTGAGGGTCCTTGGGGGCTGGACGAGCAGTACTTC. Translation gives CASSEGPWGLDEQYF.

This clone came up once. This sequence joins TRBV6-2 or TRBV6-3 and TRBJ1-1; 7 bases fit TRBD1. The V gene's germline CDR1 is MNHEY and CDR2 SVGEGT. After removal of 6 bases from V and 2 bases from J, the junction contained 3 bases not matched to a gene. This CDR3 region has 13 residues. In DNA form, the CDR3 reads TGTGCCAGCAGCCGGGACAGTAACACTGAAGCTTTCTTT. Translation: CASSRDSNTEAFF.

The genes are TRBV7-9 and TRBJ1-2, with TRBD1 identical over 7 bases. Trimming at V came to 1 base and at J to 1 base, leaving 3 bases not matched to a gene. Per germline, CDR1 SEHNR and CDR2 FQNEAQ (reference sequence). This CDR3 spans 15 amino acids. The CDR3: CASSLGQGFNYGYTF. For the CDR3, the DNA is TGTGCCAGCAGCTTAGGACAGGGATTTAACTATGGCTACACCTTC.

This CDR3 is CASSQQAGLGYTF. CDR3 sequence (DNA): TGTGCCAGCAGCCAGCAGGCGGGGTTAGGCTACACCTTC. The V call is TRBV7-2, the J call TRBJ1-2; D unresolved. The V gene lost 5 bases and the J gene lost 8 bases, with 15 bases spanning the gap. This CDR3 is 13 amino acids long. Germline CDR1 SGHTA, CDR2 FQGNSA.

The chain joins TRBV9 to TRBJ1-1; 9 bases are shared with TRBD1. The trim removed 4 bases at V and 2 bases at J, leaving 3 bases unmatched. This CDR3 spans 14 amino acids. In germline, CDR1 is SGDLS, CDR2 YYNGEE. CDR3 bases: TGTGCCAGCAGCCAGACAGGGGGTAACACTGAAGCTTTCTTT. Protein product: CASSQTGGNTEAFF.

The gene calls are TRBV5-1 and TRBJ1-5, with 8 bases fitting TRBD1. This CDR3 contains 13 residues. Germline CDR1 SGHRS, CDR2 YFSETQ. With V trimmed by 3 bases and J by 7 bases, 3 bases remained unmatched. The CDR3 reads CASSSTGGQPQHF. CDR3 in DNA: TGCGCCAGCAGCTCAACAGGGGGGCAGCCCCAGCATTTT.

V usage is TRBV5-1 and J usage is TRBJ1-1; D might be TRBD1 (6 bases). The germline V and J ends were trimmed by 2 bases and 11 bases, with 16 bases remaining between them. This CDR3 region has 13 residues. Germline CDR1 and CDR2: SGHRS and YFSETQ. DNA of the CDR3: TGCGCCAGCAGCTTCGGGACAAAAAATGGGGCTTTCTTT. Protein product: CASSFGTKNGAFF. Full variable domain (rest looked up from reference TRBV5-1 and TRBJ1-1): KAGVTQTPRYLIKTRGQQVTLSCSPISGHRSVSWYQQTPGQGLQFLFEYFSETQRNKGNFPGRFSGRQFSNSRSEMNVSTLELGDSALYLCASSFGTKNGAFFGQGTRLTVV.

In DNA form, the CDR3 reads TGTGCCAGCACGGCAGAGAGCTCCTACGAGCAGTACTTC. It codes for CASTAESSYEQYF. V is TRBV6-6 and J is TRBJ2-7; D call uncertain. Germline CDR1 is MNHNY and CDR2 is SVGAGI (reference sequence). The ends were cut back, 7 bases at V and 0 bases at J, with 10 bases in the middle. The CDR3 runs to 13 residues.

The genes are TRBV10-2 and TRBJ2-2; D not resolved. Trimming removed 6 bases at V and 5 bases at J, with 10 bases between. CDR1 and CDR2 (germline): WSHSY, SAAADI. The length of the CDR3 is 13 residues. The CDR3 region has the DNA TGCGCCAGCAGGCAGAGTCTTACCGGGGAGCTGTTTTTT. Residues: CASRQSLTGELFF.

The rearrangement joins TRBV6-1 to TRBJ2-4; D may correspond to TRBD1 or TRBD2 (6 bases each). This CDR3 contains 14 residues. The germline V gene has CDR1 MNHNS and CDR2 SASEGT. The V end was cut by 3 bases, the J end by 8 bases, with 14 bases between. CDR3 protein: CASSDWGARDIQYF. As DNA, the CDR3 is TGTGCCAGCAGTGATTGGGGGGCTAGGGACATTCAGTACTTC.

As DNA, the CDR3 is TGTGCCAGCAGCTTACGCCCCCAGGGAGATACGCAGTATTTT. It is translated as CASSLRPQGDTQYF. The V call is TRBV7-2, the J call TRBJ2-3; weak D call: TRBD1 (5 bases). Trimming left V 2 bases short and J 5 bases short, with 11 bases between. Germline loops: CDR1 SGHTA, CDR2 FQGNSA. The CDR3 extends over 14 amino acids.

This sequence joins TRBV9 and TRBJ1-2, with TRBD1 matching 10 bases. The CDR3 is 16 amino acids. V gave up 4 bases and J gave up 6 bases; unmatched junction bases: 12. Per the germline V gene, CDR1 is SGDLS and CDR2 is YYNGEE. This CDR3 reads CASSLPSGTGADGYTF. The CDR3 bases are TGTGCCAGCAGCTTACCTAGCGGGACAGGGGCCGATGGCTACACCTTC.

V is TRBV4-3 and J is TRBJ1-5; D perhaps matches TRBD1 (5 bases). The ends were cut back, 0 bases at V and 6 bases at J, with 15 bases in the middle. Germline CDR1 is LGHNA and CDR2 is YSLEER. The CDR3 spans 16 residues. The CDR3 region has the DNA TGCGCCAGCAGCCAAGATTGGCAGGGTTGGAGTCAGCCCCAGCATTTT. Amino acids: CASSQDWQGWSQPQHF.

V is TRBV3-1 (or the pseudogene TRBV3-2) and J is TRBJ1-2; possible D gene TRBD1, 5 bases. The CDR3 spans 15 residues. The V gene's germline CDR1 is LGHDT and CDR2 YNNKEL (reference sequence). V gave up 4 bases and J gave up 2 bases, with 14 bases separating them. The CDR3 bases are TGTGCCAGCAGCCTACGACAGACCAACAACTATGGCTACACCTTC. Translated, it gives CASSLRQTNNYGYTF.

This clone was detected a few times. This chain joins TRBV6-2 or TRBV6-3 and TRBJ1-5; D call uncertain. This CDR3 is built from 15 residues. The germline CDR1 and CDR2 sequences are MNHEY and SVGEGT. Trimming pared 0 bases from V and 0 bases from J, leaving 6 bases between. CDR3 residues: CASSYSRYSNQPQHF. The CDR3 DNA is TGTGCCAGCAGTTACTCCAGATATAGCAATCAGCCCCAGCATTTT.

The CDR3 loop is CASSSLRLGAGLETQYF. CDR3 sequence (DNA): TGTGCCAGCAGCTCTCTCCGCCTAGGGGCAGGCCTGGAGACCCAGTACTTC. The chain carries TRBV11-2 and TRBJ2-5; D is possibly TRBD1 (5 bases). Germline CDR1 is SGHAT and CDR2 is FQNNGV. The CDR3 has 17 amino acids. V lost 4 bases, J lost 5 bases, and 23 bases lay in between. Supplemented by reference TRBV11-2 and TRBJ2-5, the full variable domain reads EAGVAQSPRYKIIEKRQSVAFWCNPISGHATLYWYQQILGQGPKLLIQFQNNGVVDDSQLPKDRFSAERLKGVDSTLKIQPAKLEDSAVYLCASSSLRLGAGLETQYFGPGTRLLVL.

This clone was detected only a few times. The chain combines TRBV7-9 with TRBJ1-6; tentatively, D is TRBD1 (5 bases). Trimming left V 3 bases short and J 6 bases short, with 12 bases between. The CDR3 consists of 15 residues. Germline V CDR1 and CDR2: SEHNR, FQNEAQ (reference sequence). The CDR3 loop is CASSFREQANSPLHF. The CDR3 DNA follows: TGTGCCAGCAGCTTTAGGGAACAGGCTAATTCACCCCTCCACTTT.

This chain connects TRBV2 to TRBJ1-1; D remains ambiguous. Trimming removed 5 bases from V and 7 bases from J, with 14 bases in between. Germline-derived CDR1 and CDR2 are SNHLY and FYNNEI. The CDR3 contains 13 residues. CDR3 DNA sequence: TGTGCCAGCAGTACCCGACCGATTGGTGAAGCTTTCTTT. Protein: CASSTRPIGEAFF.